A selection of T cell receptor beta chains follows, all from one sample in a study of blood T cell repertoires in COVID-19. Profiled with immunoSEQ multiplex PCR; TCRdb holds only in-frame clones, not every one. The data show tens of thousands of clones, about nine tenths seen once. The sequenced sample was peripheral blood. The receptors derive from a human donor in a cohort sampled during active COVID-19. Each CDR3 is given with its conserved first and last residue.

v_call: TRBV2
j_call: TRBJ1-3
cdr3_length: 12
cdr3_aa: CASRGVVNTIYF

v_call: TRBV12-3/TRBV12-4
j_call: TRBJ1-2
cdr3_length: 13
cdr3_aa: CASSSSENYGYTF

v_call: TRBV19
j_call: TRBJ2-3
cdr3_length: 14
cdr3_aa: CASSPSGPVDTQYF

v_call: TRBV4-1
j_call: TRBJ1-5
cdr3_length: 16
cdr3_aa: CASSQDADGGFQPQHF

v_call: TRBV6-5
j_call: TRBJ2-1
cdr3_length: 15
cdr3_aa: CASSLGTSGYNEQFF

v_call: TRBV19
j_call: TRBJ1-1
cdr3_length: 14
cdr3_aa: CASRTGQGITEAFF

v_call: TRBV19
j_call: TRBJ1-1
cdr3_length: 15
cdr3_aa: CASSIGDRFSSEAFF

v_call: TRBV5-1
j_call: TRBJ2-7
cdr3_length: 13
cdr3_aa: CASSQRSSYEQYF

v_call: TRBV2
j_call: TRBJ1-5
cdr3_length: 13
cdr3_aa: CASSLQGGQPQHF

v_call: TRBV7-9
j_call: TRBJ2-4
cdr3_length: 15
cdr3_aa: CASMGGGGSENIQYF

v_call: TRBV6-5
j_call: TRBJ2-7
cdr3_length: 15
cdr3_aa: CASSMLAGEQYEQYF

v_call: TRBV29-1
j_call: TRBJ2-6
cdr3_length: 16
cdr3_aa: CSVEIRQGSGANVLTF

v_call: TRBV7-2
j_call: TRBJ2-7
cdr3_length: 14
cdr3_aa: CASSRSGTSYEQYF

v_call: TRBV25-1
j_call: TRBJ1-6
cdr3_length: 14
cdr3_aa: CASSGQGDNSPLHF

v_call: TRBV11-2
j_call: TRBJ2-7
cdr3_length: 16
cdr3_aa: CASSTTTGGPSYEQYF

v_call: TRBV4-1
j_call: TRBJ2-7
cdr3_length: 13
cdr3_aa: CASSQGFTGEQYF

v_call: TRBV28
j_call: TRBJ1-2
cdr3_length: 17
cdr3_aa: CASSLRSTGVFNYGYTF

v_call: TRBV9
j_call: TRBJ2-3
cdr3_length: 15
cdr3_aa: CASSVAGGPPDTQYF

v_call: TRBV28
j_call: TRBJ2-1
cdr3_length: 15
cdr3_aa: CASTILRASGNEQFF

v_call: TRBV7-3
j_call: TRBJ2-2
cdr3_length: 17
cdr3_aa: CASSLTDRVLGTGELFF

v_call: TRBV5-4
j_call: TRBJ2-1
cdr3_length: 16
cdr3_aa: CASSAGGLAGGNEQFF

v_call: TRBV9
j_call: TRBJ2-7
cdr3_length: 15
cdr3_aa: CASSVGAGMFYEQYF

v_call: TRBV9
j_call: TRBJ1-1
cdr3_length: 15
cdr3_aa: CASSAPGQGYTEAFF

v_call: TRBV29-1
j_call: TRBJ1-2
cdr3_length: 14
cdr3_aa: CSVEGIDRWNGYTF